The 5 T cell receptor beta chains reported below all come from one sample, sequenced in a study of T cells in Graves' hyperthyroidism and ophthalmopathy. RNA transcripts served as the template for amplifying TCR beta CDR3 regions. HTBI primers were the set used in a first-round RT-PCR of the TCR CDR3. TCRdb used MiXCR to reprocess the multiplex PCR reads, holding one entry per CDR3 protein. The repertoire holds hundreds of thousands of distinct CDR3 sequences, with over 35% as singletons. Sequencing was done on a sample of blood. Every receptor here comes from a young man with Graves' hyperthyroidism.

This clonotype was counted many times. The chain has TRBV2 and TRBJ1-6, with unresolved D. Germline CDR1 is SNHLY and CDR2 is FYNNEI. This CDR3 region has 15 residues. Between the trimmed V and J ends, which lost 1 base and 9 bases, there was a span of 13 bases. CDR3 protein: CASSEEGPEGSPLHF. The CDR3 coding sequence is TGTGCCAGCAGTGAAGAAGGTCCGGAGGGTTCACCCCTCCACTTT. Full variable domain (missing parts from reference TRBV2 and TRBJ1-6): EPEVTQTPSHQVTQMGQEVILRCVPISNHLYFYWYRQILGQKVEFLVSFYNNEISEKSEIFDDQFSVERPDGSNFTLKIRSTKLEDSAMYFCASSEEGPEGSPLHFGNGTRLTVT.

The rearrangement uses TRBV28 and TRBJ1-1, with D maybe TRBD1 (6 bases). CDR3 length: 14 amino acids. Germline V gene sequence: CDR1 MDHEN, CDR2 SYDVKM. The V end was cut by 5 bases, the J end by 7 bases, with 17 bases between. The CDR3 region has the DNA TGTGCCAGCAGTCTGGACAGCGCCGTACTTGAAGCTTTCTTT. It translates to CASSLDSAVLEAFF. Based on the CDR3 plus reference TRBV28 and TRBJ1-1, the full variable domain is DVKVTQSSRYLVKRTGEKVFLECVQDMDHENMFWYRQDPGLGLRLIYFSYDVKMKEKGDIPEGYSVSREKKERFSLILESASTNQTSMYLCASSLDSAVLEAFFGQGTRLTVV.

Regarding this clonotype: One base away lies a much larger clone, so this may be a sequencing read error. The chain joins TRBV19 to TRBJ1-1; no clear D. Between the trimmed V and J ends, which lost 9 bases and 5 bases, there was a span of 13 bases. The germline gives CDR1 LNHDA, CDR2 SQIVND (reference sequence). The CDR3 contains 12 residues. CDR3 region: CASVKWRTEAFF. In nucleotides, the CDR3 is TGTGCCAGCGTTAAGTGGAGGACTGAAGCTTTCTTT.

J is TRBJ2-7 and V is TRBV12-3 or TRBV12-4, with 8 bases lining up with TRBD2. V was clipped by 3 bases and J by 2 bases; unmatched bases: 9. CDR3 size: 16 residues. In DNA form, the CDR3 reads TGTGCCAGCAGTTTGGCGGGACTAGGGACCACCTACGAGCAGTACTTC. It yields the protein CASSLAGLGTTYEQYF.

The chain combines TRBV12-3 or TRBV12-4 with TRBJ1-2; 8 bases are a match to TRBD1. V gave up 2 bases and J gave up 6 bases; unmatched junction bases: 2. The CDR3 sequence is 13 residues long. The CDR3 is CASSLRDRHGYTF. The DNA for the CDR3 is TGTGCCAGCAGTTTACGGGACAGGCATGGCTACACCTTC.